Given below is one TCR beta chain in context. This specimen belongs to a study of blood T cells in healthy people across ages. Study information: With template switching, about one barcoded beta molecule was captured per two T cells.

This CDR3 spans 15 amino acids. Germline CDR1 and CDR2: MNHNS and SASEGT. V gave up 4 bases and J gave up 4 bases, with 14 bases separating them. Primed by a sample-barcoded 5' primer and a J-beta primer mix, a second PCR proceeded for about 6 to 11 cycles. TCRdb recomputed calls from the 5' RACE reads with MiXCR, one row per CDR3 protein. Of roughly 720,000 distinct CDR3 sequences listed, about 55% are singletons. The V and J genes are TRBV6-1 and TRBJ2-1; D possibly uses TRBD1 or TRBD2 (5 bases each). Sequenced material: blood. The origin of this receptor is an elderly man in good health. Here the CDR3 DNA reads TGTGCCAGCAGTGGAGGGGATATGGGGTACAATGAGCAGTTCTTC. Translating gives CASSGGDMGYNEQFF.